This entry is about one T cell receptor beta chain. This sample is drawn from a study of blood T cell repertoires in COVID-19. Study details: The United States, Italy and Spain supplied acute and convalescent COVID-19 samples. Sample material is recorded as cDNA or gDNA derived from T cells, B-cell-depleted T cells, or PBMCs.

Seattle enrolled patients during active infection and tracked them longitudinally. After removal of 4 bases from V and 4 bases from J, the junction contained 6 bases not matched to a gene. Germline V gene sequence: CDR1 SGHDN, CDR2 FVKESK. The CDR3 extends over 15 amino acids. TCRdb's table, derived via immunoSEQ multiplex PCR, lists solely in-frame clones and lacks some. Here the sample spans over 250,000 clones, around 88% being singletons. This TCR was recovered from a woman in her sixties or seventies with COVID-19, enrolled during active disease. V usage is TRBV14 and J usage is TRBJ1-4; the match to TRBD1 covers 7 bases. Sequenced material: peripheral blood. Here the CDR3 DNA reads TGTGCCAGCAGCCGCCGGGACAGTATTAATGAAAAACTGTTTTTT. This sequence encodes CASSRRDSINEKLFF. Together with reference TRBV14 and TRBJ1-4, the CDR3 gives the full variable domain: EAGVTQFPSHSVIEKGQTVTLRCDPISGHDNLYWYRRVMGKEIKFLLHFVKESKQDESGMPNNRFLAERTGGTYSTLKVQPAELEDSGVYFCASSRRDSINEKLFFGSGTQLSVL.